This TCR beta chain emerged from a study of metastatic and nonmetastatic thyroid tumors. Turning to the study itself: Where malignant and benign thyroid patients were concerned, repertoires were compared across blood and tumor or nodule tissue.

Whole-study findings and limits: Relative to benign nodules, malignant thyroid tumors were reportedly characterized by significantly elevated TCR beta diversity in blood and tumor.

Original processing notes: The study built a papillary thyroid cancer distant-metastasis classifier from CDR3 differences across clinicopathological groups. TCRdb re-called clones from the PCR reads using MiXCR. TCRdb's processing, not the authors', yielded these V and J calls. The sample contains 32,000 or so clones, roughly 21% of which appear only once. CDR1 and CDR2 from the germline V gene are DFQATT and SNEGSKA (reference sequence). This CDR3 is built from 13 residues. There were no patients who had received any treatment before thyroid surgery. This clone appeared a single time. The antigen remains unidentified. At one end the junction does not follow the germline gene, possibly because of a read error.

The specimen sequenced was blood. The chain is built from TRBV20-1 and TRBJ2-7; TRBD1 is a possible D gene (5 bases). The receptor's source is a female donor with papillary thyroid cancer or a benign thyroid nodule (not recorded which). Some clones in this sample may be carry-over from other donors' samples. Written as DNA, the CDR3 is TGCATTGCTCATGCCAGGGAACCCTACGAGCAGTACTTC. It translates to CIAHAREPYEQYF.